The 7 T cell receptor beta chains reported below all come from one sample, sequenced in a study of blood T cell repertoires in COVID-19. Produced via immunoSEQ multiplex PCR; TCRdb's table is partial and in-frame only. The sample lists roughly 35,000 clones, about 80% occurring once. The sequencing sample was made of peripheral blood. The receptors stem from a man between 70 and 80 years old with acute or convalescent COVID-19.

The chain couples TRBV24-1 to TRBJ2-3; 13 bases line up with TRBD2. The CDR3 consists of 15 residues. Germline assignment: CDR1 KGHDR and CDR2 SFDVKD. The junction had 4 bases not matched to a gene; V was cut back by 5 bases and J by 6 bases. The CDR3 DNA follows: TGTGCCACCAGTGGGCAACTAGCGGGAGGGGATACGCAGTATTTT. As protein: CATSGQLAGGDTQYF.

The chain links TRBV29-1 to TRBJ2-2; 8 nucleotides align to TRBD2. Trimming took 5 bases from V and 5 from J; bases not matched to a gene: 10. Germline loops: CDR1 SQVTM, CDR2 ANQGSEA. This CDR3 region has 15 residues. CDR3 sequence: CSVRLAGRQTGELFF. CDR3 nucleotides: TGCAGCGTTAGATTAGCGGGGCGCCAAACCGGGGAGCTGTTTTTT.

This chain links TRBV5-1 with TRBJ2-1, with 7 bases matching TRBD2. The CDR3 is 16 residues long. Germline V gene data show CDR1 as SGHRS and CDR2 as YFSETQ. Losses at the gene ends were 0 bases for V and 0 bases for J; bases not matched to a gene: 3. The DNA for the CDR3 is TGCGCCAGCAGCTTGGGAGGCGGGGGCTCCTACAATGAGCAGTTCTTC. The encoded protein is CASSLGGGGSYNEQFF.

The chain uses TRBV29-1 and TRBJ2-7; tentative D call: TRBD1 (6 bases). Looked up from germline, CDR1 is SQVTM and CDR2 is ANQGSEA. The CDR3 is 12 residues long. V lost 5 bases and J 2 bases, leaving 10 bases between the germline ends. In nucleotides, the CDR3 is TGCAGCGTTCGGGACACAACCTACGAGCAGTACTTC. Translated, it gives CSVRDTTYEQYF.

The chain has TRBV6-2 or TRBV6-3 and TRBJ1-2; 9 bases are shared with TRBD1. Germline V CDR1 and CDR2: MNHEY, SVGEGT. V shed 6 bases, J shed 4 bases, and the junction held 12 bases outside the gene matches. The CDR3 covers 16 residues. The CDR3 here is CASSLLTGGQLYGYTF. In nucleotides, the CDR3 is TGTGCCAGCAGCCTCCTGACAGGGGGACAGCTCTATGGCTACACCTTC.

The chain links TRBV7-2 to TRBJ1-6, with TRBD1 as a possible D gene (6 bases). This CDR3 spans 15 amino acids. From germline, CDR1 is SGHTA and CDR2 FQGNSA. Trimming removed 0 bases at V and 11 bases at J, with 14 bases between. In DNA form, the CDR3 reads TGTGCCAGCAGCTTAGCGAACAGGGTTACGACACCCCTCCACTTT. Translating gives CASSLANRVTTPLHF.

The chain carries TRBV30 and TRBJ1-5; TRBD1 might be the D (6 bases). V lost 3 bases and J 7 bases, leaving 16 bases between the germline ends. This CDR3 spans 14 amino acids. The germline V gene encodes CDR1 GTSNPN and CDR2 SVGIG (reference sequence). CDR3 sequence reads: CAWSSGGARQPQHF. CDR3 sequence (DNA): TGTGCCTGGAGCTCGGGGGGGGCGAGGCAGCCCCAGCATTTT.